Each of the 9 T cell receptor beta chains below was sequenced from the same sample in a study of graft-versus-host responses after intestinal transplantation. Their antigen targets remain unknown. Clones were sequenced by immunoSEQ multiplex PCR, and TCRdb holds only the in-frame ones, with some missing. This table has fewer than 85,000 clones, over 75% appearing once. The sample in question was unstimulated CD4+ T cells sorted from spleen or lymph node cells, obtained before transplant. These receptors all come from a human donor who was the organ donor for an intestinal transplant.

The chain combines TRBV9 with TRBJ1-6; TRBD1 aligns across 7 bases. The junction had 7 bases not matched to a gene; V was cut back by 4 bases and J by 6 bases. Germline values: CDR1 SGDLS, CDR2 YYNGEE. The CDR3 is 15 residues long. The CDR3 here is CASSPGQWVNSPLHF. CDR3 bases: TGTGCCAGCAGCCCGGGACAGTGGGTTAATTCACCCCTCCACTTT.

This clone showed up just a few times. The V gene is TRBV11-3, the J gene TRBJ2-1; tentatively, D is TRBD1 (6 bases). Germline CDR1 SGHNT, CDR2 YENEEA. The germline V and J ends were trimmed by 5 bases and 5 bases, with 13 bases remaining between them. The length of the CDR3 is 14 residues. The CDR3 DNA follows: TGTGCCAGCAGCCGAGCGTACAGGGACAATGAGCAGTTCTTC. It translates to CASSRAYRDNEQFF.

V usage is TRBV6-6 and J usage is TRBJ2-6; D may be TRBD1 (6 bases). The CDR3 is 15 amino acids. Germline-derived CDR1 and CDR2 are MNHNY and SVGAGI (reference sequence). Trimming took off 6 bases at V and 0 bases at J, with 9 bases between the two ends. The DNA for the CDR3 is TGTGCCAGCAGGGACAGCAGCTCTGGGGCCAACGTCCTGACTTTC. Its translation: CASRDSSSGANVLTF.

This chain links TRBV11-2 with TRBJ2-5; 8 bases agree with TRBD1. V lost 4 bases and J lost 5; bases outside the gene matches: 9. Germline V gene data show CDR1 as SGHAT and CDR2 as FQNNGV. The CDR3 is 15 residues long. The CDR3 region is CASSSGQGRGETQYF. DNA of the CDR3: TGTGCCAGCAGCTCCGGACAGGGTAGGGGGGAGACCCAGTACTTC.

The chain carries TRBV7-9 and TRBJ2-1, with 12 bases that match TRBD2. The CDR3 runs to 16 residues. Germline V CDR1 and CDR2: SEHNR, FQNEAQ (reference sequence). V lost 0 bases and J lost 8; bases outside the gene matches: 5. In DNA, the CDR3 is TGTGCCAGCAGCTTAGCCCTGACTAGCGGGGGTTATGAGCAGTTCTTC. Amino acids: CASSLALTSGGYEQFF.

This chain links TRBV6-6 with TRBJ2-1; D is possibly TRBD2 (5 bases). The CDR3 length is 13 residues. Germline V gene data show CDR1 as MNHNY and CDR2 as SVGAGI (reference sequence). V lost 8 bases and J lost 3, with 11 bases in between. The CDR3 loop is CASGWTDYNEQFF. The CDR3, as DNA: TGTGCCAGCGGTTGGACTGACTACAATGAGCAGTTCTTC.

The rearrangement uses TRBV5-1 and TRBJ2-3; TRBD1 agrees at 10 bases. The germline CDR1 and CDR2 sequences are SGHRS and YFSETQ. With V trimmed by 0 bases and J by 6 bases, 7 bases remained unmatched. This CDR3 has 16 amino acids. CDR3 region: CASSLEDRGFSDTQYF. Written as DNA, the CDR3 is TGCGCCAGCAGCTTGGAGGACAGGGGGTTTTCGGATACGCAGTATTTT.

V is TRBV27 and J is TRBJ1-6, with no clear D. Trimming removed 2 bases at V and 10 bases at J, with 15 bases between. CDR3 length equals 15 residues. CDR1 is MNHEY and CDR2 is SMNVEV in the germline V gene (reference sequence). CDR3 region: CASSLESGGRSPLHF. In DNA form, the CDR3 reads TGTGCCAGCAGTTTAGAGTCGGGAGGCCGATCACCCCTCCACTTT.

A single count supports this clone. This rearrangement joins TRBV5-6 to TRBJ1-1; TRBD1 matches at 10 bases. Germline values: CDR1 SGHDT, CDR2 YYEEEE. This CDR3 is built from 17 residues. Losses at the gene ends were 2 bases for V and 0 bases for J; bases not matched to a gene: 7. CDR3 sequence: CASSLRTGGVVNTEAFF. The DNA for the CDR3 is TGTGCCAGCAGCTTACGGACAGGGGGGGTGGTGAACACTGAAGCTTTCTTT.